The 20 T cell receptor beta chains below were found in one sample sequenced in a study of graft-versus-host responses after intestinal transplantation. Produced via immunoSEQ multiplex PCR; TCRdb's table is partial and in-frame only. In the table there are some 100,000 clones, approximately 90% of which are singletons. No cognate antigen is known for these TCRs. The sequenced sample was unstimulated CD8+ T cells sorted from spleen or lymph node cells, obtained before transplant. These TCRs come from a human donor who was the organ donor for an intestinal transplant.

This rearrangement joins TRBV27 to TRBJ2-1; 11 bases agree with TRBD2. The CDR3 is made up of 15 amino acids. CDR1 and CDR2 from the germline V gene are MNHEY and SMNVEV (reference sequence). The V gene end was trimmed by 6 bases and the J gene end by 5 bases; junction bases not matched to a gene: 6. The CDR3 region has the DNA TGTGCCAGCAGCTCCTCGACTAGCGGGGACAATGAGCAGTTCTTC. Its protein is CASSSSTSGDNEQFF.

V gene TRBV28 combines with J gene TRBJ2-1; D perhaps matches TRBD2 (7 bases). This CDR3 region has 11 residues. Germline CDR1 and CDR2: MDHEN and SYDVKM. The V end was cut by 6 bases, the J end by 10 bases, with 10 bases between. The CDR3 nucleotides are TGTGCCAGCAGAAGGGGGGGGGAGCAGTTCTTC. It yields the protein CASRRGGEQFF.

This chain links TRBV20-1 with TRBJ1-1; a possible D gene is TRBD1 (6 bases). The V gene lost 7 bases and the J gene lost 11 bases, with 14 bases spanning the gap. The germline gives CDR1 DFQATT, CDR2 SNEGSKA (reference sequence). The CDR3 has 10 amino acids. In nucleotides, the CDR3 is TGCAGTGGGGCCCAGGGGAACGCTTTCTTT. Its translation is CSGAQGNAFF.

The V call is TRBV6-1, the J call TRBJ1-5, with TRBD1 identical over 9 bases. Germline CDR1 reads MNHNS; CDR2 reads SASEGT. CDR3 length: 15 residues. After removal of 7 bases from V and 2 bases from J, the junction contained 6 bases not matched to a gene. The chain's CDR3 is CASTRTGVGNQPQHF. The CDR3 bases are TGTGCCAGCACCCGGACAGGGGTGGGCAATCAGCCCCAGCATTTT.

J is TRBJ2-3 and V is TRBV7-3, with 11 bases matching TRBD2. The J segment lost 4 bases and the V segment lost 4 bases, leaving 25 bases of the junction unmatched. The germline V gene has CDR1 SGHTA and CDR2 FQGTGA. The CDR3 contains 22 residues. CDR3 sequence reads: CASSYFGPLAGGYSQLADTQYF. Here the CDR3 DNA reads TGTGCCAGCAGCTACTTTGGACCATTAGCGGGAGGGTACAGTCAGTTGGCAGATACGCAGTATTTT.

This rearrangement joins TRBV28 to TRBJ2-3, with D possibly matching TRBD2 (6 bases). This CDR3 contains 13 residues. The V gene lost 5 bases and the J gene lost 4 bases, with 10 bases spanning the gap. Germline CDR1 is MDHEN and CDR2 is SYDVKM. In nucleotides, the CDR3 is TGTGCCAGCAGTCACGTAGCGGCAGATACGCAGTATTTT. Translating it yields CASSHVAADTQYF.

This chain joins TRBV27 and TRBJ2-3; the D gene is possibly TRBD1 (5 bases). The CDR3 totals 14 residues. V was shortened by 0 bases and J by 1 base, with 5 bases between the two germline ends. CDR1 and CDR2 (germline): MNHEY, SMNVEV (reference sequence). The CDR3 reads CASSLSGGTDTQYF. Here the CDR3 DNA reads TGTGCCAGCAGTTTATCAGGGGGCACAGATACGCAGTATTTT.

This chain joins TRBV30 and TRBJ2-1, with 7 positions matching TRBD2. The germline gives CDR1 GTSNPN, CDR2 SVGIG (reference sequence). The CDR3 length is 14 residues. Germline trimming cut 1 base from V and 6 bases from J; bases unmatched to any gene: 6. The CDR3: CAWSGYPGGNEQFF. As DNA, the CDR3 is TGTGCCTGGAGTGGTTATCCGGGAGGCAATGAGCAGTTCTTC. Based on the CDR3 plus reference TRBV30 and TRBJ2-1, the full variable domain is SQTIHQWPATLVQPVGSPLSLECTVEGTSNPNLYWYRQAAGRGLQLLFYSVGIGQISSEVPQNLSASRPQDRQFILSSKKLLLSDSGFYLCAWSGYPGGNEQFFGPGTRLTVL.

The chain is built from TRBV28 and TRBJ1-1, with a possible D match to TRBD1 (5 bases). There are 15 residues in the CDR3. Germline CDR1 and CDR2: MDHEN and SYDVKM. V was cut by 5 bases and J by 3 bases, with 16 bases left in between. CDR3 in DNA: TGTGCCAGCAGTAAGCCGGGGGGGAGGGACACTGAAGCTTTCTTT. Protein: CASSKPGGRDTEAFF.

The chain carries TRBV28 and TRBJ2-5; D might be TRBD1 (5 bases). The CDR3 is made up of 15 amino acids. The germline CDR1 and CDR2 sequences are MDHEN and SYDVKM. V lost 8 bases, J lost 2 bases, and 18 bases lay in between. In DNA, the CDR3 is TGTGCCAGCCGGCCCCGGCAGGGCGATCAAGAGACCCAGTACTTC. Amino acid sequence: CASRPRQGDQETQYF. The complete variable domain, with remaining parts taken from reference TRBV28 and TRBJ2-5, reads DVKVTQSSRYLVKRTGEKVFLECVQDMDHENMFWYRQDPGLGLRLIYFSYDVKMKEKGDIPEGYSVSREKKERFSLILESASTNQTSMYLCASRPRQGDQETQYFGPGTRLLVL.

J is TRBJ2-3 and V is TRBV4-1; 7 bases map to TRBD2. The J segment lost 2 bases and the V segment lost 7 bases, leaving 15 bases of the junction unmatched. The CDR3 totals 17 residues. CDR1 and CDR2 from the germline V gene are MGHRA and YSYEKL. The CDR3 sequence: CASTPPPWSGATDTQYF. DNA of the CDR3: TGCGCCAGCACCCCCCCTCCGTGGAGCGGGGCCACAGATACGCAGTATTTT.

The genes are TRBV4-2 and TRBJ2-3; 14 positions match TRBD2. CDR1 LGHNA and CDR2 YNFKEQ come from the germline V gene. After removal of 4 bases from V and 2 bases from J, the junction contained 14 bases not matched to a gene. CDR3 length: 20 residues. This chain's CDR3 is CASSPHGTSGGPGNTDTQYF. The CDR3 DNA sequence: TGTGCCAGCAGCCCGCACGGGACTAGCGGGGGCCCAGGAAACACAGATACGCAGTATTTT.

V usage is TRBV30 and J usage is TRBJ1-2; 8 bases agree with TRBD1. CDR1 and CDR2 (germline): GTSNPN, SVGIG (reference sequence). The length of the CDR3 is 14 residues. V shed 6 bases and J 4 bases; nucleotides not matched to a gene: 10. This chain's CDR3 is CACGTTGVGYGYTF. In DNA form, the CDR3 reads TGTGCCTGTGGCACGACAGGGGTGGGCTATGGCTACACCTTC.

The chain couples TRBV28 to TRBJ2-3; TRBD1 agrees at 8 bases. Trimming took 3 bases from V and 4 from J; bases not matched to a gene: 9. Per germline, CDR1 MDHEN and CDR2 SYDVKM. CDR3 size: 16 residues. Here the CDR3 reads CASSFYGQGFADTQYF. As DNA, the CDR3 is TGTGCCAGCAGTTTTTATGGACAGGGCTTTGCAGATACGCAGTATTTT.

This clone was recorded only once. V is TRBV5-1 and J is TRBJ2-3, with D perhaps matching TRBD1 (6 bases). With 2 bases removed from V and 4 bases from J, the gap between germline ends came to 14 bases. The CDR3 has 15 amino acids. Germline V gene data show CDR1 as SGHRS and CDR2 as YFSETQ. CDR3 sequence reads: CASSFGQSAPDTQYF. The CDR3 nucleotides read TGCGCCAGCAGCTTCGGACAGAGTGCGCCAGATACGCAGTATTTT.

This rearrangement joins TRBV27 to TRBJ2-7; 7 bases map to TRBD1. CDR1 is MNHEY, CDR2 SMNVEV, per germline (reference sequence). V was pared by 0 bases and J by 3 bases, with 5 bases of the junction left unmatched. The CDR3 has 15 residues. The CDR3 region is CASSLSGTVHYEQYF. CDR3 DNA: TGTGCCAGCAGTTTATCGGGGACAGTCCACTACGAGCAGTACTTC.

The chain combines TRBV10-3 with TRBJ2-7; 8 nucleotides match TRBD1. Germline V gene lookup returns CDR1 ENHRY and CDR2 SYGVKD. V was pared by 2 bases and J by 2 bases, with 2 bases of the junction left unmatched. The CDR3 totals 14 residues. The chain's CDR3 is CAISEPTGAYEQYF. The CDR3 region has the DNA TGTGCCATCAGTGAGCCGACAGGGGCCTACGAGCAGTACTTC.

V gene TRBV4-1 combines with J gene TRBJ1-6, with D uncertain. The CDR3 covers 17 residues. V was clipped by 0 bases and J by 0 bases, with 9 bases between them. Germline V gene sequence: CDR1 MGHRA, CDR2 YSYEKL. The CDR3 sequence is CASSQDPRSSYNSPLHF. In DNA form, the CDR3 reads TGCGCCAGCAGCCAAGATCCTAGGAGCTCCTATAATTCACCCCTCCACTTT.

The V call is TRBV4-1, the J call TRBJ2-3; D is undetermined. V lost 1 base to trimming and J lost 0 bases, with 5 bases between them. CDR3 length: 14 residues. The germline V gene encodes CDR1 MGHRA and CDR2 YSYEKL. CDR3 sequence: CASSQVSSTDTQYF. The CDR3 DNA follows: TGCGCCAGCAGCCAAGTCTCTAGCACAGATACGCAGTATTTT.

The gene calls are TRBV7-8 and TRBJ2-1; 7 positions agree with TRBD2. V lost 5 bases and J lost 4; bases outside the gene matches: 8. Germline V gives CDR1 SGHVS, CDR2 FQNEAQ. This CDR3 is built from 15 residues. DNA of the CDR3: TGTGCCAGCAGCCGTTTCGCGGGAGTGTACAATGAGCAGTTCTTC. This gives the protein CASSRFAGVYNEQFF.